This TCR beta chain appears in the sequencing data of a study of T cells after yellow fever vaccination. Regarding the study as a whole: Among all clonotypes, a small share was observed in both CD4 and CD8 compartments. At approximately 96% for CD4 and approximately 89% for CD8, most primary-vaccination clones showed up again after the booster.

There are 15 residues in the CDR3. Trimming removed 1 base at V and 4 bases at J, with 12 bases between. Germline values: CDR1 SGHRS, CDR2 YFSETQ. Production of TCR cDNA was by 5'RACE template switching, which also added a universal primer site and UMIs. TCRdb re-derived calls from the 5' RACE reads in MiXCR, one entry per CDR3 protein. Of hundreds of thousands of distinct CDR3 sequences in the sample, approximately 16% were seen once. The sample holds a few counts of this clonotype. Its cognate antigen is unknown. The clonotype originates from a man between 18 and 35 years old who received the YFV17D yellow fever vaccine. The material sequenced was PBMCs, taken 4 to 5 days after the first yellow fever vaccination. The gene calls are TRBV5-1 and TRBJ1-3; unclear D gene. This chain's CDR3 is CASSLSFRTGNTIYF. The CDR3 nucleotides read TGCGCCAGCAGCTTGTCGTTCCGCACGGGAAACACCATATATTTT.